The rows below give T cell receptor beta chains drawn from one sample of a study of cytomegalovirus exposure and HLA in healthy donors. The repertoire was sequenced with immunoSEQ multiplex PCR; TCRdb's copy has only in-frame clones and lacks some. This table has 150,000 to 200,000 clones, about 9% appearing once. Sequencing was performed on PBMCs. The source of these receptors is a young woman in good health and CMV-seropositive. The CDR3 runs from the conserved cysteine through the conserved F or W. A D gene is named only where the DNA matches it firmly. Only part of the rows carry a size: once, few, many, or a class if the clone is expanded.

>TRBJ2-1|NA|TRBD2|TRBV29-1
CSIRTSGEYNEQFF
TGCAGCATTCGGACTAGCGGGGAATACAATGAGCAGTTCTTC
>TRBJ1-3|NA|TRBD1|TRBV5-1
CASSDQGAGNTIYF
TGCGCCAGCAGCGATCAGGGGGCAGGAAACACCATATATTTT
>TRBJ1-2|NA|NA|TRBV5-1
CASTPTEPNYGYTF
TGCGCCAGCACTCCGACAGAGCCTAACTATGGCTACACCTTC
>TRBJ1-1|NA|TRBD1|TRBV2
CASRSTGEYTEAFF
TGTGCCAGCAGATCGACAGGGGAGTACACTGAAGCTTTCTTT
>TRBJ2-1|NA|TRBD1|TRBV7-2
CASSLPDRYDNEQFF
TGTGCCAGCAGCTTACCGGACAGGTATGACAATGAGCAGTTCTTC
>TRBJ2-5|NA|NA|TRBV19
CASSIWFTGQETQYF
TGTGCCAGTAGTATTTGGTTTACGGGCCAAGAGACCCAGTACTTC
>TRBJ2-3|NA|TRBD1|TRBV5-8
CASRSGTGPTDTQYF
TGTGCCAGCAGGTCCGGGACAGGGCCCACAGATACGCAGTATTTT
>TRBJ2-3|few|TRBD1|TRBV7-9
CASSSGTEDTQYF
TGTGCCAGCAGCTCCGGGACAGAAGATACGCAGTATTTT
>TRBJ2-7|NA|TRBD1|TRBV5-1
CASSFGSQGQGLGQYF
TGCGCCAGCAGCTTTGGAAGTCAGGGACAGGGCCTCGGGCAGTACTTC
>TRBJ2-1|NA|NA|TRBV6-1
CASSERDRTHNEQFF
TGTGCCAGCAGTGAGCGGGACCGCACACACAATGAGCAGTTCTTC
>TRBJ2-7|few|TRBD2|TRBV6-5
CASRGGIAIYEQYF
TGTGCCAGCAGGGGGGGGATCGCTATCTACGAGCAGTACTTC
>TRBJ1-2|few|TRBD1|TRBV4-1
CASSQAGQGRKDGYTF
TGCGCCAGCAGCCAAGCAGGACAGGGCAGGAAGGATGGCTACACCTTC
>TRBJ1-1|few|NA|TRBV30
CAWRYKGGEAFF
TGTGCCTGGAGATATAAGGGAGGTGAAGCTTTCTTT
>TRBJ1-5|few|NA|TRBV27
CASSSYRSLGQPQHF
TGTGCCAGCAGTTCCTACAGGTCTCTGGGTCAGCCCCAGCATTTT
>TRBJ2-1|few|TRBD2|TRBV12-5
CASGLDGRARNEQFF
TGTGCTAGTGGTTTGGACGGGAGGGCCCGCAATGAGCAGTTCTTC
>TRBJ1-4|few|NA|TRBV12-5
CASGLAGHEKLFF
TGTGCTAGTGGTTTGGCAGGGCATGAAAAACTGTTTTTT
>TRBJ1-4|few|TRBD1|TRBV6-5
CASSYGTGGEEKLFF
TGTGCCAGCAGTTATGGGACAGGGGGAGAGGAAAAACTGTTTTTT
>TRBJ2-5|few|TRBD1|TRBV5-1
CASRLQGAQETQYF
TGCGCCAGCAGACTACAGGGGGCCCAAGAGACCCAGTACTTC
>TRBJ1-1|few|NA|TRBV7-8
CASSLEYKEAFF
TGTGCCAGCAGCTTAGAGTACAAAGAAGCTTTCTTT
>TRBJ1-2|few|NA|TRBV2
CASSELARTPYSYTF
TGTGCCAGCAGTGAATTAGCCCGAACCCCTTACAGCTACACCTTC
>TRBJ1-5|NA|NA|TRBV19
CASDMYRVSNQPQHF
TGTGCCAGCGACATGTACAGGGTAAGCAATCAGCCCCAGCATTTT
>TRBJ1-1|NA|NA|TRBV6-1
CASRWGGEGAEAFF
TGTGCCAGCAGGTGGGGGGGCGAGGGCGCTGAAGCTTTCTTT
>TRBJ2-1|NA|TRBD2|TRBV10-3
CAISDKAGASTLYNEQFF
TGTGCCATCAGTGACAAAGCGGGAGCCTCCACCCTCTACAATGAGCAGTTCTTC
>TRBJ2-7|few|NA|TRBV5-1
CASSRTSRGSSYEQYF
TGCGCCAGCAGCCGAACCTCCCGGGGTAGCTCCTACGAGCAGTACTTC
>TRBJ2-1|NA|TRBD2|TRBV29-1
CSVVAGGPHEQFF
TGCAGCGTTGTAGCGGGAGGGCCCCATGAGCAGTTCTTC
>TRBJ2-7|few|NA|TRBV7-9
CASSYGTYEQYF
TGTGCCAGCAGCTACGGGACCTACGAGCAGTACTTC
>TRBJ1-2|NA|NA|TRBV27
CASSPIRDSGSYGYTF
TGTGCCAGCAGTCCGATCCGGGACTCTGGCTCCTATGGCTACACCTTC
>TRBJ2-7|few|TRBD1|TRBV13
CASSLEWRQGRSHEQYF
TGTGCCAGCAGCTTAGAGTGGCGACAGGGACGTTCCCACGAGCAGTACTTC
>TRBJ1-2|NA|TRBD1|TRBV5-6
CASSLGQGVKAYGYTF
TGTGCCAGCAGCCTGGGACAGGGGGTGAAGGCCTATGGCTACACCTTC
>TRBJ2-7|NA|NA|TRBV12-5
CATSGQPPYEQYF
TGTGCTACGTCAGGGCAGCCACCCTACGAGCAGTACTTC
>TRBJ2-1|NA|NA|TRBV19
CASSIRARSYNEQFF
TGTGCCAGTAGTATCAGGGCCCGATCCTACAATGAGCAGTTCTTC
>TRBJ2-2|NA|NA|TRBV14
CASSLRNTGELFF
TGTGCCAGCAGCCTTCGGAACACCGGGGAGCTGTTTTTT
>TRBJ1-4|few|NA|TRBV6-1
CARGRQRGGVEKLFF
TGTGCCAGGGGTCGTCAAAGGGGGGGGGTTGAAAAACTGTTTTTT
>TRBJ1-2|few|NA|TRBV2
CASLLINYGYTF
TGTGCCAGTCTACTTATTAACTATGGCTACACCTTC
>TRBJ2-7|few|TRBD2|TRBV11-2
CASSKGLAELYEQYF
TGTGCCAGCAGCAAGGGACTAGCGGAGTTGTACGAGCAGTACTTC
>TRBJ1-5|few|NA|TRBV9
CASSASGGRGSPQHF
TGTGCCAGCAGCGCCTCCGGGGGGAGGGGGAGTCCCCAGCATTTT
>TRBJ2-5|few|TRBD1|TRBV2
CASRETGPQETQYF
TGTGCCAGCAGGGAGACAGGGCCCCAAGAGACCCAGTACTTC
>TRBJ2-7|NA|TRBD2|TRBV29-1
CSALAGTSAYEQYF
TGCAGCGCCCTAGCCGGGACTAGCGCCTACGAGCAGTACTTC
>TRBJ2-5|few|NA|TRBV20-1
CSASNQETQYF
TGCAGTGCTAGCAACCAAGAGACCCAGTACTTC
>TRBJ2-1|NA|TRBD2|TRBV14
CASSPTSGSQSEQFF
TGTGCCAGCAGCCCGACTAGCGGAAGTCAGTCGGAGCAGTTCTTC
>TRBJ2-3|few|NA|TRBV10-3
CAISAGLSTDTQYF
TGTGCCATCTCCGCAGGCCTTAGCACAGATACGCAGTATTTT
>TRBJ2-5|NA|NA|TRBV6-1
CASSLTGPTQYF
TGTGCCAGCAGTCTAACAGGGCCTACCCAGTACTTC
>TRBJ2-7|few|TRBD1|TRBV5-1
CASTPSPGQGDEQYF
TGCGCCAGCACCCCCTCCCCCGGACAGGGTGACGAGCAGTACTTC
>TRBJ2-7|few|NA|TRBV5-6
CASRNGLKPYEQYF
TGTGCCAGCAGAAACGGACTGAAACCGTACGAGCAGTACTTC
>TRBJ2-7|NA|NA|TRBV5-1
CASSAELGFYEQYF
TGCGCCAGCAGCGCTGAACTAGGATTCTACGAGCAGTACTTC
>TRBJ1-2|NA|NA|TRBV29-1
CSVEVLMGNGYTF
TGCAGCGTTGAAGTTTTGATGGGCAATGGCTACACCTTC
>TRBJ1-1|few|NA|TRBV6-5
CASSYLRVGYTEAFF
TGTGCCAGCAGTTACCTCAGGGTGGGGTACACTGAAGCTTTCTTT
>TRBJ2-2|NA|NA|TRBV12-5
CASGLDGQRANTGELFF
TGTGCTAGTGGTTTAGACGGGCAGAGGGCGAACACCGGGGAGCTGTTTTTT
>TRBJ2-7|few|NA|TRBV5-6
CASSLGSRPSYEQYF
TGTGCCAGCAGCTTGGGGAGCCGACCGTCCTACGAGCAGTACTTC
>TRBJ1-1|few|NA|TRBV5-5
CASSLAPVDTEAFF
TGTGCCAGCAGCTTGGCCCCAGTGGACACTGAAGCTTTCTTT
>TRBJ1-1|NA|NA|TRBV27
CASSLIGDREAFF
TGTGCCAGCAGTTTGATAGGTGACAGGGAAGCTTTCTTT
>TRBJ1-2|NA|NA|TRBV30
CAWSPAGVDYGYTF
TGTGCCTGGAGCCCGGCAGGGGTCGACTATGGCTACACCTTC
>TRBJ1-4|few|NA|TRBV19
CASSLRGGSLPTNEKLFF
TGTGCCAGTAGTCTGCGTGGGGGCAGCCTTCCAACTAATGAAAAACTGTTTTTT
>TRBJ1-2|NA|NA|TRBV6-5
CASSYRSGGYTF
TGTGCCAGCAGTTACCGGTCCGGGGGCTACACCTTC
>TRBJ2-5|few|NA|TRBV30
CAWGPFWTQYF
TGTGCCTGGGGGCCCTTCTGGACCCAGTACTTC